The rows below give T cell receptor beta chains drawn from one sample of a study of early T cells in non-severe SARS-CoV-2 infection. TCRdb reanalysed the 5' RACE reads using MiXCR and keeps one entry per CDR3 protein. The table records tens of thousands of distinct CDR3 sequences, 6.1% of them present only once. The material sequenced was whole blood. These receptors came from an adult who was a healthcare worker with PCR-confirmed SARS-CoV-2 infection or an uninfected control (not recorded which). The CDR3 runs from the conserved cysteine through the conserved F or W. The order of the fields is V gene, D gene, clone size, J gene, CDR3 protein, CDR3 DNA. D genes are given only for firm matches. The listing skips clone size in some rows; elsewhere it reads once, few, many or a size class.

>TRBV20-1|TRBD2|NA|TRBJ2-1
CSATDPLAGGTYNEQFF
TGCAGTGCGACCGACCCCCTAGCGGGGGGTACCTACAATGAGCAGTTCTTC
>TRBV28|NA|many|TRBJ2-7
CASSRRAYEQYF
TGTGCCAGCAGCCGAAGGGCCTACGAGCAGTACTTC
>TRBV6-5|NA|many|TRBJ1-1
CASSFPVVVWNLNTEAFF
TGTGCCAGCAGTTTCCCCGTTGTTGTGTGGAACTTGAACACTGAAGCTTTCTTT
>TRBV12-3/TRBV12-4|NA|many|TRBJ2-1
CASSLRGPSYNEQFF
TGTGCCAGCAGCCTCCGGGGTCCTTCGTACAATGAGCAGTTCTTC
>TRBV11-2|NA|NA|TRBJ2-7
CASSRTDSRHYEQYF
TGTGCCAGCAGCCGCACGGACAGTCGCCACTACGAGCAGTACTTC
>TRBV27|NA|few|TRBJ1-1
CASTLETAVF
TGTGCCAGCACCCTAGAGACGGCAGTCTTT
>TRBV5-5|NA|NA|TRBJ1-6
CASSLRPFNSPLHF
TGTGCCAGCAGCTTGAGACCGTTCAATTCACCCCTCCACTTT
>TRBV11-2|NA|NA|TRBJ2-1
CASSLSPTSYNEQFF
TGTGCCAGCAGCCTATCACCTACTTCCTACAATGAGCAGTTCTTC
>TRBV7-9|NA|few|TRBJ1-2
CASSLGDLNYGYTF
TGTGCCAGCAGCTTAGGGGACCTTAACTATGGCTACACCTTC
>TRBV27|TRBD1|few|TRBJ2-7
CASSPQGGGSEQYF
TGTGCCAGCAGTCCACAGGGGGGAGGCTCCGAGCAGTACTTC
>TRBV10-1|NA|many|TRBJ2-7
CASSRDLSSYEQYF
TGCGCCAGCAGCCGGGATCTCAGCTCCTACGAGCAGTACTTC
>TRBV28|TRBD1|many|TRBJ2-2
CASSPAGQGQVGELFF
TGTGCCAGCAGTCCCGCCGGACAGGGGCAGGTCGGGGAGCTGTTTTTT
>TRBV4-3|NA|few|TRBJ1-1
CASSQESGQHTEAFF
TGCGCCAGCAGCCAAGAGTCGGGACAACACACTGAAGCTTTCTTT
>TRBV2|NA|few|TRBJ1-6
CASSLRASPLHF
TGTGCCAGCAGTCTCAGGGCTTCACCCCTCCACTTT
>TRBV4-1|NA|few|TRBJ1-3
CASSQEAGDGTYF
TGCGCCAGCAGCCAAGAGGCCGGAGACGGTACATATTTT
>TRBV10-2|NA|NA|TRBJ2-7
CASSGLYSYEQYF
TGCGCCAGCTCGGGCCTCTACTCCTACGAGCAGTACTTC
>TRBV10-3|TRBD1|many|TRBJ2-1
CAITSGTGKNNEQFF
TGTGCCATCACCTCGGGGACAGGGAAAAACAATGAGCAGTTCTTC
>TRBV2|TRBD1|many|TRBJ2-3
CASSGGQGVSTDTQYF
TGTGCCAGCAGTGGGGGACAGGGGGTTAGCACAGATACGCAGTATTTT
>TRBV7-2|NA|many|TRBJ2-7
CASSLSWGEQYF
TGTGCCAGCAGCTTATCCTGGGGGGAGCAGTACTTC
>TRBV3-1|NA|few|TRBJ1-1
CASSQVSTEAFF
TGTGCCAGCAGCCAAGTCTCCACTGAAGCTTTCTTT
>TRBV11-2|NA|few|TRBJ2-7
CASSLGRITYEQYF
TGTGCCAGCAGCTTAGGACGGATTACCTACGAGCAGTACTTC
>TRBV12-3/TRBV12-4|NA|NA|TRBJ2-2
CASSQGTGELFF
TGTGCCAGCAGTCAGGGGACCGGGGAGCTGTTTTTT
>TRBV7-2|NA|many|TRBJ2-2
CASSLRAGELFF
TGTGCCAGCAGCTTACGGGCCGGGGAGCTGTTTTTT
>TRBV2|NA|NA|TRBJ2-7
CASQPPDRLRREQYF
TGTGCCAGCCAACCCCCTGACCGGCTAAGGCGGGAGCAGTACTTC
>TRBV20-1|NA|many|TRBJ2-7
CSAKTAIYEQYF
TGCAGTGCTAAGACAGCCATCTACGAGCAGTACTTC
>TRBV19|NA|many|TRBJ2-3
CASSIGVGTDTQYF
TGTGCCAGTAGTATCGGGGTTGGCACAGATACGCAGTATTTT
>TRBV6-2/TRBV6-3|NA|many|TRBJ1-5
CASSYGGDNQPQHF
TGTGCCAGCAGTTACGGCGGGGACAATCAGCCCCAGCATTTT
>TRBV27|NA|NA|TRBJ2-2
CASSAQVYTGELFF
TGTGCCAGCAGTGCGCAGGTTTACACCGGGGAGCTGTTTTTT
>TRBV4-1|NA|NA|TRBJ2-7
CASSQDLVVGDEQYF
TGCGCCAGCAGCCAAGATCTGGTGGTTGGAGATGAGCAGTACTTC
>TRBV18|TRBD2|NA|TRBJ2-5
CASSPSLRGGLQETQYF
TGTGCCAGCTCACCATCTCTCCGCGGGGGGCTCCAAGAGACCCAGTACTTC
>TRBV7-9|NA|few|TRBJ1-6
CATQPDEDNSPLHF
TGTGCCACCCAACCGGACGAGGATAATTCACCCCTCCACTTT
>TRBV18|TRBD1|many|TRBJ2-3
CASSLEDRADTQYF
TGTGCCAGCTCACTAGAAGACAGGGCAGATACGCAGTATTTT
>TRBV7-2|NA|many|TRBJ1-4
CASSSSLSGSGEKLFF
TGTGCCAGCAGCTCAAGCCTTTCAGGGTCGGGGGAAAAACTGTTTTTT
>TRBV12-3/TRBV12-4|NA|many|TRBJ2-1
CASSPSLSEVDEQFF
TGTGCCAGCAGCCCATCACTATCCGAGGTGGATGAGCAGTTCTTC
>TRBV28|NA|few|TRBJ1-1
CASSPSNWGEAFF
TGTGCCAGCAGTCCCTCCAACTGGGGTGAAGCTTTCTTT
>TRBV7-2|NA|NA|TRBJ2-1
CASSLESGGSYNEQFF
TGTGCCAGCAGCTTAGAGAGTGGGGGCTCCTACAATGAGCAGTTCTTC
>TRBV29-1|NA|many|TRBJ2-7
CSVRISYEQYF
TGCAGCGTCCGTATTTCCTACGAGCAGTACTTC
>TRBV5-1|NA|few|TRBJ1-1
CASSLSGVTEAFF
TGCGCCAGCAGCTTGTCTGGGGTAACTGAAGCTTTCTTT
>TRBV10-3|TRBD1|few|TRBJ2-7
CAIGQGDNYEQYF
TGTGCCATCGGACAGGGCGATAATTACGAGCAGTACTTC
>TRBV20-1|NA|many|TRBJ2-5
CSARDEKGKRPQYF
TGCAGTGCTAGAGATGAGAAGGGGAAGAGACCCCAGTACTTC
>TRBV5-1|TRBD1|many|TRBJ2-7
CASSYGDSGYEQYF
TGCGCCAGCAGCTATGGGGACAGTGGCTACGAGCAGTACTTC
>TRBV7-2|TRBD2|few|TRBJ2-7
CASSRSFAASGAAYEQYF
TGTGCCAGCAGTCGATCCTTTGCCGCGAGCGGGGCCGCCTACGAGCAGTACTTC
>TRBV6-5|TRBD1|few|TRBJ1-1
CASSSHRGNTEAFF
TGTGCCAGCAGTTCTCACAGGGGGAACACTGAAGCTTTCTTT
>TRBV10-3|TRBD2|many|TRBJ2-7
CAISGAGGAEQYF
TGTGCCATCAGTGGAGCGGGGGGGGCCGAGCAGTACTTC